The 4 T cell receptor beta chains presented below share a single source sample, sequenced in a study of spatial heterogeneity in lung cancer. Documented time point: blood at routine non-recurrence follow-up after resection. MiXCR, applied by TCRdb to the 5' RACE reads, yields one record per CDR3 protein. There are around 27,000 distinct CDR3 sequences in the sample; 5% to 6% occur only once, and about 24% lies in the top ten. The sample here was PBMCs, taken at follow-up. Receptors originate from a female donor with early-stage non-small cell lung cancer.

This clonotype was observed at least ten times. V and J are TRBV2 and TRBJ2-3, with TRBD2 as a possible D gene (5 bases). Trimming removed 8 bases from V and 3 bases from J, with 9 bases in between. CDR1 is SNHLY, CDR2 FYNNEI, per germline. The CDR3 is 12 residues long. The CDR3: CASGSSTDTQYF. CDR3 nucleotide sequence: TGTGCCAGCGGGAGCAGTACAGATACGCAGTATTTT.

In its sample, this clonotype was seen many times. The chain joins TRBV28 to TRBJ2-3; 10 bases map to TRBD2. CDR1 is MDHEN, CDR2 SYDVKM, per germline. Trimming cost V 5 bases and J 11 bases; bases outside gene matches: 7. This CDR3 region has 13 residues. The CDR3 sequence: CASSTSGVTWQYF. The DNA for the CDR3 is TGTGCCAGCAGTACTAGCGGGGTAACTTGGCAGTATTTT. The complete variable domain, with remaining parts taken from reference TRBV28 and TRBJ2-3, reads DVKVTQSSRYLVKRTGEKVFLECVQDMDHENMFWYRQDPGLGLRLIYFSYDVKMKEKGDIPEGYSVSREKKERFSLILESASTNQTSMYLCASSTSGVTWQYFGPGTRLTVL.

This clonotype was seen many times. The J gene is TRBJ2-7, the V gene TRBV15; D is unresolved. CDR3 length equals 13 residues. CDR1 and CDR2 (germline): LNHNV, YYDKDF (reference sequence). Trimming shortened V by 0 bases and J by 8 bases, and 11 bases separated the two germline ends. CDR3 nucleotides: TGTGCCACCAGCAGAGATCTTCCTACCCAGCAGTACTTC. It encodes CATSRDLPTQQYF.

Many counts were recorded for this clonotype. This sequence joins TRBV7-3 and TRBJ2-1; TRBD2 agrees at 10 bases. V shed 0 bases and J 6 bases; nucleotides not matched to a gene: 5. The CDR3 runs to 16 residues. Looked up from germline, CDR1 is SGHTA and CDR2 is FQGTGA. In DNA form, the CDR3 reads TGTGCCAGCAGCTTAACGCTAGCGGGGGCTCGCAATGAGCAGTTCTTC. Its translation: CASSLTLAGARNEQFF.